A selection of T cell receptor beta chains follows, all from one sample in a study of post-analysis software for immune sequencing data. TCRdb used MiXCR to reprocess the PCR reads, holding one entry per CDR3 protein. The sample has approximately 150,000 distinct CDR3 sequences, roughly 31% seen once. Material for sequencing was blood. These receptor sequences come from a girl aged 10-17 years with multiple sclerosis. The CDR3 runs from the conserved cysteine through the conserved F or W. The D gene is left open where the match is weak. Expanded clones are given a class, and other clones once, few, many or no size at all.

V	J	D	size	DNA	CDR3
TRBV27	TRBJ2-3	-	-	TGTGCCAGCAGCCTTCTGGCTAGCAACACAGATACGCAGTATTTT	CASSLLASNTDTQYF
TRBV5-1	TRBJ2-3	-	few	TGCGCCAGCAGCTTGCAGGGGCCAGGCACAGATACGCAGTATTTT	CASSLQGPGTDTQYF
TRBV5-1	TRBJ1-1	-	few	TGCGCCAGCAGCCTTGCCCCGGAATTCGACACTGAAGCTTTCTTT	CASSLAPEFDTEAFF
TRBV4-2	TRBJ2-1	TRBD1	many	TGTGCCAGCAGCCCCCGGACAGGTTACAATGAGCAGTTCTTC	CASSPRTGYNEQFF
TRBV27	TRBJ2-7	-	-	TGTGCCAGCAGTTTATTCTACCCCAGCTCCTACGAGCAGTACTTC	CASSLFYPSSYEQYF
TRBV7-9	TRBJ1-2	-	many	TGTGCCAGCAGTTCTGAACGTAACTATGGCTACACCTTC	CASSSERNYGYTF
TRBV28	TRBJ1-1	-	-	TGTGCCAGCAGCAGGGAGGCGTACACTGAAGCTTTCTTT	CASSREAYTEAFF
TRBV12-3/TRBV12-4	TRBJ2-7	TRBD1	few	TGTGCCAGCACCCTCGGGACAGGGGGCGTCGACGAGCAGTACTTC	CASTLGTGGVDEQYF
TRBV11-2	TRBJ2-1	TRBD1	few	TGTGCCAGCAGCTCGATCGGGACAGTTAATGAGCAGTTCTTC	CASSSIGTVNEQFF
TRBV12-3/TRBV12-4	TRBJ1-2	-	many	TGTGCCAGCAGTCCCAGCGGGGTGCTCTATGGCTACACCTTC	CASSPSGVLYGYTF
TRBV12-3/TRBV12-4	TRBJ1-1	-	few	TGTGCCAGCAGTTGGGGTAGGTTCTCCAACACTGAAGCTTTCTTT	CASSWGRFSNTEAFF
TRBV10-3	TRBJ2-3	TRBD2	-	TGTGCCATCAGTGTGAGTAGAACGGGAGGCAGAGATACGCAGTATTTT	CAISVSRTGGRDTQYF
TRBV5-1	TRBJ2-1	TRBD2	many	TGCGCCAGCAGCTTCACTAGCGGTAACAATGAGCAGTTCTTC	CASSFTSGNNEQFF
TRBV24-1	TRBJ1-5	TRBD1	few	TGTGCCACCAGTGAACTTACAGGGGTTGGCAATCAGCCCCAGCATTTT	CATSELTGVGNQPQHF
TRBV15	TRBJ2-5	TRBD2	-	TGTGCCACCAGCATCTTAGCGGGAGTTCAAGAGACCCAGTACTTC	CATSILAGVQETQYF
TRBV20-1	TRBJ2-7	TRBD1	-	TGCAGTGCTAGAGACCCACGGGACAGCCAAGAGGAGCAGTACTTC	CSARDPRDSQEEQYF
TRBV20-1	TRBJ1-5	TRBD1	-	TGCAGTGCTAGAAAAGGGGGCGCGACGAATCAGCCCCAGCATTTT	CSARKGGATNQPQHF
TRBV29-1	TRBJ2-1	-	many	TGCAGCGTTGAAGGACTGGACGAAAAGGGCAATGAGCAGTTCTTC	CSVEGLDEKGNEQFF
TRBV6-2/TRBV6-3	TRBJ2-5	-	many	TGTGCCAGCAGTTACTCGAGTGAGACCCAGTACTTC	CASSYSSETQYF
TRBV2	TRBJ1-2	-	few	TGTGCCAGCAGTGAGGATAAAAACTATGGCTACACCTTC	CASSEDKNYGYTF
TRBV6-4	TRBJ2-1	TRBD2	many	TGTGCCAGCAGTGACGGGACTAACAATGAGCAGTTCTTC	CASSDGTNNEQFF
TRBV5-1	TRBJ2-2	TRBD1	-	TGCGCCAGCAGCTTTTCGAGGGACAGAAACACCGGGGAGCTGTTTTTT	CASSFSRDRNTGELFF
TRBV5-5	TRBJ2-7	-	many	TGTGCCAGCAGCATTGCAGGACTACCCTACGAGCAGTACTTC	CASSIAGLPYEQYF
TRBV2	TRBJ2-7	TRBD2	many	TGTGCCAGCAGTGAAGGGCGGGGAGGGTCCTACGAGCAGTACTTC	CASSEGRGGSYEQYF
TRBV5-1	TRBJ2-3	TRBD2	few	TGCGCCAGCAGCCCTAGCGGGAGTCCAGATACGCAGTATTTT	CASSPSGSPDTQYF
TRBV21-1	TRBJ2-1	-	many	TGTGCCAGCAGCAAAGGCCAAGAGGGGGATGAGCAGTTCTTC	CASSKGQEGDEQFF
TRBV5-1	TRBJ2-1	-	-	TGCGCCAGCAGCTCCGGACCAGGGACTCCGAGCTCAAATGAGCAGTTCTTC	CASSSGPGTPSSNEQFF
TRBV29-1	TRBJ2-5	TRBD2	many	TGCAGCGTTGCAGCGGGAGTGTTTCAGACCCAGTACTTC	CSVAAGVFQTQYF
TRBV15	TRBJ1-1	TRBD1	few	TGTGCCACCAGCAGAGATCAGCCTACAGGGGCCACTGAAGCTTTCTTT	CATSRDQPTGATEAFF
TRBV29-1	TRBJ1-1	-	-	TGCAGCGCTGACGGGACTGAAGCTTTCTTT	CSADGTEAFF
TRBV24-1	TRBJ2-3	-	few	TGTGCCACCAGTGGATTTTCTGGTTTTCGCGGCCTGCGGGTGGCAGATACGCAGTATTTT	CATSGFSGFRGLRVADTQYF
TRBV5-6	TRBJ2-7	-	many	TGTGCCAGCAGCTGGAGGGGGGAACTCTACGAGCAGTACTTC	CASSWRGELYEQYF
TRBV10-3	TRBJ2-6	-	many	TGTGCCATCGGGGGGTCTGGGGCCAACGTCCTGACTTTC	CAIGGSGANVLTF
TRBV29-1	TRBJ2-3	TRBD1	many	TGCAGCGTTTCTGGGACAGAAAACACAGATACGCAGTATTTT	CSVSGTENTDTQYF
TRBV7-6	TRBJ2-7	-	-	TGTGCCAGCAGGCATGGACGAGTGGGAGTGGGGTACGAGCAGTACTTC	CASRHGRVGVGYEQYF
TRBV3-1	TRBJ2-4	-	few	TGTGCCAGCAGCCAAGATCATCAGGTCGGGCCGATAGCCAAAAACATTCAGTACTTC	CASSQDHQVGPIAKNIQYF
TRBV28	TRBJ2-7	-	-	TGTGCCAGCAGTTTAACCTCAGGGGAGCAGTACTTC	CASSLTSGEQYF
TRBV2	TRBJ2-7	-	many	TGTGCCAGCAGTGAGACGACATATCAGGAATACGAGCAGTACTTC	CASSETTYQEYEQYF
TRBV20-1	TRBJ2-3	TRBD2	many	TGCAGTGCTAGAAAACTAGCGGGAGCGACCACAGATACGCAGTATTTT	CSARKLAGATTDTQYF
TRBV2	TRBJ2-7	TRBD2	few	TGTGCCAGCAGTGAAGGGCTAGCGGGGGTACGAAGGGAGTACTTC	CASSEGLAGVRREYF